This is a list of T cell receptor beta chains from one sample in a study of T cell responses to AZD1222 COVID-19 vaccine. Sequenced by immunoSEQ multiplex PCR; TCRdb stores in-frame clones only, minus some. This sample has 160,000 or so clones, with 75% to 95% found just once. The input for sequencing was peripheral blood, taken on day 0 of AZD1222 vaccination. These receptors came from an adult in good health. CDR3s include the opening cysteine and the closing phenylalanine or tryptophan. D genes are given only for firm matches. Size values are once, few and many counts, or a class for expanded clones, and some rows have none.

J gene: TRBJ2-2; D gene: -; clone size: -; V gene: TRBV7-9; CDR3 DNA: TGTGCCAGCAGCTTAGGACGGTCAAACACCGGGGAGCTGTTTTTT; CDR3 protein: CASSLGRSNTGELFF
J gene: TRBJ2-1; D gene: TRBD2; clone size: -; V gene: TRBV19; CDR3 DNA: TGTGCCAGTAGTACGGGACTAGCGGGTTACAATGAGCAGTTCTTC; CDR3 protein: CASSTGLAGYNEQFF
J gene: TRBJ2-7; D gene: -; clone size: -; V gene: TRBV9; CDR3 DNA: TGTGCCAGCAGCGCCGGGACCCCCAGGACCGAGCAGTACTTC; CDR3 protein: CASSAGTPRTEQYF
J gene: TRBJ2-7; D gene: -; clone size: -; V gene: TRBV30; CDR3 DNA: TGTGCCTGGAATCCGGGCCCGGTAAACGAGCAGTACTTC; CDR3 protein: CAWNPGPVNEQYF
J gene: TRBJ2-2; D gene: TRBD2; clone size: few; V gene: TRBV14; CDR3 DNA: TGTGCCAGCAGCCCCCCAGGCCTAGCGGGCCCAGGAGGCACCGGGGAGCTGTTTTTT; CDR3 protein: CASSPPGLAGPGGTGELFF
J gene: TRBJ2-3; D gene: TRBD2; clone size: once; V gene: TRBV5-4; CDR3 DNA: TGTGCCAGCAGCTTCGGGACTAGCGGGAATTCAGATACGCAGTATTTT; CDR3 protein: CASSFGTSGNSDTQYF
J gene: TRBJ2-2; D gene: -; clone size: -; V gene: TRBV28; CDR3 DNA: TGTGCCAGCGGGCCTCTAGCGCCCGGGAACACCGGGGAGCTGTTTTTT; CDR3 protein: CASGPLAPGNTGELFF
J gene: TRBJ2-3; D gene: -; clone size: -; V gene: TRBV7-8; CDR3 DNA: TGTGCCAGCAGCCCGGGCCCTAGCACAGATACGCAGTATTTT; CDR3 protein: CASSPGPSTDTQYF
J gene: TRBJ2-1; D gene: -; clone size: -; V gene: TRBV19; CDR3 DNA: TGTGCCAGTAGTGGTTTTGTGGGGAGACCCTACAATGAGCAGTTCTTC; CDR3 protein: CASSGFVGRPYNEQFF
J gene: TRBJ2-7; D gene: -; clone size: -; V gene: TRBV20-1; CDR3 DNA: TGCAGTGCTAGTTTAGCGACAACCTACGAGCAGTACTTC; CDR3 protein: CSASLATTYEQYF
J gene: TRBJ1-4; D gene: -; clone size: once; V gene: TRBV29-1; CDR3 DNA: TGCAGCGTTGCGGGTGGAGTTGAAAAACTGTTTTTT; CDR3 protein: CSVAGGVEKLFF
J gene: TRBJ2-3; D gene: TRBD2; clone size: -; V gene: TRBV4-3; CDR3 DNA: TGCGCCAGCAGCCAAGGACTAGCGGAGAGCACAGATACGCAGTATTTT; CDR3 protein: CASSQGLAESTDTQYF
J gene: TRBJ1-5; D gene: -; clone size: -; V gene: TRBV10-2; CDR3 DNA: TGCGCCAGCAATCCAGAGCTAAGGAATCAGCCCCAGCATTTT; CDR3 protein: CASNPELRNQPQHF
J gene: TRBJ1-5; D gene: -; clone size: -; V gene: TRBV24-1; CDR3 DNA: TGTGCCACCAGTGACTACAGGGTTGGTCCCCAGCATTTT; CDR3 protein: CATSDYRVGPQHF
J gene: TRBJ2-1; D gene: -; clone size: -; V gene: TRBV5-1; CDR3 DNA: TGCGCCAGCAGCAACACAGGGTCCTACAATGAGCAGTTCTTC; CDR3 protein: CASSNTGSYNEQFF
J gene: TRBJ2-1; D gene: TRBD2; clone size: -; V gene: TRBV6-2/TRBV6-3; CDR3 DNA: TGTGCCAGCAGTACAGGACTAGCGGGACTCAATGAGCAGTTCTTC; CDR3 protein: CASSTGLAGLNEQFF
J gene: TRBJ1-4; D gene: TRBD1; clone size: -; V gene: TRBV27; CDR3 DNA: TGTGCCAGCAGTTTACAGGGGGCAGGGGAAAAACTGTTTTTT; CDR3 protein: CASSLQGAGEKLFF
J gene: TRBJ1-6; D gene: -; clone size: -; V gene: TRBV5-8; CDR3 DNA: TGTGCCAGCAGCTCAAGGTCAGGGATTTTTCCTAATTCACCCCTCCACTTT; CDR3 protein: CASSSRSGIFPNSPLHF
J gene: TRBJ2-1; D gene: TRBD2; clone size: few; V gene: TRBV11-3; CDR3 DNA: TGTGCCAGCAGCTTGGGACTAGCGGGAGGGAATGAGCAGTTCTTC; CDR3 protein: CASSLGLAGGNEQFF
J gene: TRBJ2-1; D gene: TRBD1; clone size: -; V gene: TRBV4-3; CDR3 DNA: TGCGCCAGCAGCCAACAGGGGGCGAATTACAATGAGCAGTTCTTC; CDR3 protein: CASSQQGANYNEQFF
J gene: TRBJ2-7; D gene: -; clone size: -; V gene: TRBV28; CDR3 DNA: TGTGCCAGCTCGATACAACAAAACTACGAGCAGTACTTC; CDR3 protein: CASSIQQNYEQYF
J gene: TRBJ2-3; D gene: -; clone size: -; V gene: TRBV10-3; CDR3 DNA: TGTGCCATCGGACTACGGACCACTCTCAGCACAGATACGCAGTATTTT; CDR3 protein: CAIGLRTTLSTDTQYF
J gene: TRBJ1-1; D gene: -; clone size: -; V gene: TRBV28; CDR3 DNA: TGTGCCAGCAGTTACCTTGGGACACAGAACACTGAAGCTTTCTTT; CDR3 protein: CASSYLGTQNTEAFF
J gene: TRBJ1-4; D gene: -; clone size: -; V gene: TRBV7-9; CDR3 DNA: TGTGCCAGCAGCTTTTTTCAGAATGAAAAACTGTTTTTT; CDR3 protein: CASSFFQNEKLFF
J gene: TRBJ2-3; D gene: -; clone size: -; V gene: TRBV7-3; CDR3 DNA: TGTGCCAGCAGCCCGAGGGGCGGGATGGGGAGCACAGATACGCAGTATTTT; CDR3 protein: CASSPRGGMGSTDTQYF
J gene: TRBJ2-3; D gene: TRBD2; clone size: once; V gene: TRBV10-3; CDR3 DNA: TGTGCCATCAGTGCTTTGACCGGGGGGATGGCAGATACGCAGTATTTT; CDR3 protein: CAISALTGGMADTQYF
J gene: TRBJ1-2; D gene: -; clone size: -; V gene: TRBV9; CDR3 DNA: TGTGCCAGCAGCTTCTCGAGGGGAAACGGTAACTATGGCTACACCTTC; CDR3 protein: CASSFSRGNGNYGYTF
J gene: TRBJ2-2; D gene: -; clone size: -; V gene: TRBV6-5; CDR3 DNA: TGTGCCAGCAGTTATCAGGTCCCCGGGGAGCTGTTTTTT; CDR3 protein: CASSYQVPGELFF
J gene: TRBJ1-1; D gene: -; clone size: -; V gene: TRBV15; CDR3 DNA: TGTGCCACCAGCAGAGACCCGACACGGAGACTGAACACTGAAGCTTTCTTT; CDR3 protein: CATSRDPTRRLNTEAFF
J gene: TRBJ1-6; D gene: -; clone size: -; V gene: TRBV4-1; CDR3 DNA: TGCGCCAGCAGCCAAGACGGGCATTATAATTCACCCCTCCACTTT; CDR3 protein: CASSQDGHYNSPLHF
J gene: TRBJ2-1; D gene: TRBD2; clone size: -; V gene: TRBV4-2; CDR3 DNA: TGTGCCAGCAGCCAACCTGATAGCGGGGGACACTACAATGAGCAGTTCTTC; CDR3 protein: CASSQPDSGGHYNEQFF
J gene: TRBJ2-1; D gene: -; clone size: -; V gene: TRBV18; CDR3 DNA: TGTGCCAGCTCACCACAGAAACGTTACAATGAGCAGTTCTTC; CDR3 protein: CASSPQKRYNEQFF
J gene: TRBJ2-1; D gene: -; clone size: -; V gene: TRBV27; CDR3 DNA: TGTGCCAGCAGACCATTTACGGCCTCTAATGAGCAGTTCTTC; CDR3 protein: CASRPFTASNEQFF
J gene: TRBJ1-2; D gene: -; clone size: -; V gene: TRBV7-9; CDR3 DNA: TGTGCCAGCAGCTTAGCATCAGGGGTGGGAAACTATGGCTACACCTTC; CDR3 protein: CASSLASGVGNYGYTF
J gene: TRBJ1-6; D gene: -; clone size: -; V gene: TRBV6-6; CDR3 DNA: TGTGCCAGCACAGGGATGAGGGTACCCCTCCACTTT; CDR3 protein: CASTGMRVPLHF
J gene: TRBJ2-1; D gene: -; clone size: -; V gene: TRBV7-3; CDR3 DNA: TGTGCCAGCAGCTTATTAGGGGTCAATGAGCAGTTCTTC; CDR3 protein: CASSLLGVNEQFF
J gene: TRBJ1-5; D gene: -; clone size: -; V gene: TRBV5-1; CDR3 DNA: TGCGCCAGCAGCTTGGGTGGAGGTCAGCCCCAGCATTTT; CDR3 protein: CASSLGGGQPQHF
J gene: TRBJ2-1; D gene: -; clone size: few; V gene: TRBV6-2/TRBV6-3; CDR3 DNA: TGTGCCAGCAGTGACTACCCCGGGCACAATGAGCAGTTCTTC; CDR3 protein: CASSDYPGHNEQFF
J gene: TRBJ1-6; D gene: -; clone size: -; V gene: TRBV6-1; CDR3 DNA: TGTGCCAGCAGTGAACAGGGGTTAGTTAATTCACCCCTCCACTTT; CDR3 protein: CASSEQGLVNSPLHF
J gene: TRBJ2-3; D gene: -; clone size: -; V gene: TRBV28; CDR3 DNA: TGTGCCAGCAAAAAAAGCACAGATACGCAGTATTTT; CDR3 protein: CASKKSTDTQYF
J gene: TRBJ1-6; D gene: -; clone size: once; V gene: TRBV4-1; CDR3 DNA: TGCGCCAGCAGCCAAGGTGTTTGGGACGCCTTTTCACCCCTCCACTTT; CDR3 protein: CASSQGVWDAFSPLHF
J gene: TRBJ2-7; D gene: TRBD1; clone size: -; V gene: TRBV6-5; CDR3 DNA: TGTGCCAGCAGCTCGGACAGGGTGGGCTACGAGCAGTACTTC; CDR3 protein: CASSSDRVGYEQYF
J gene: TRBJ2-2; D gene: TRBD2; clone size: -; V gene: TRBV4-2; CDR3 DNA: TGTGCCAGCAGCCCGCAAGGAGCCGGGACTAGCGGGATGAACGGGGAGCTGTTTTTT; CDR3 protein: CASSPQGAGTSGMNGELFF
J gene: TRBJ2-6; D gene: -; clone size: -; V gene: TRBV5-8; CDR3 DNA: TGTGCCAGCAGCTTGCGGCTCCGTGGGGCCAACGTCCTGACTTTC; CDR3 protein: CASSLRLRGANVLTF